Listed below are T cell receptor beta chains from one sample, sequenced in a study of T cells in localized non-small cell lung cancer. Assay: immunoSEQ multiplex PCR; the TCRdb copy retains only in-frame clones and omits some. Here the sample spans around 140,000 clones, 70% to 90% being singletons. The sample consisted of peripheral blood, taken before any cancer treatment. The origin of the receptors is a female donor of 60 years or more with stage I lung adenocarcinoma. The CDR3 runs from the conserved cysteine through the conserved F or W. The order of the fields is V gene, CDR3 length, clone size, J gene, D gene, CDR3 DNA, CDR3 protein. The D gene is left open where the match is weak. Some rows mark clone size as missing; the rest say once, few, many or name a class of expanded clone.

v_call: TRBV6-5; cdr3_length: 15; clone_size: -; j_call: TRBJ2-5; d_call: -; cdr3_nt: TGTGCCAGCATCAACGGTCCGGGAGCCCGGGAGACCCAGTACTTC; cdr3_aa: CASINGPGARETQYF
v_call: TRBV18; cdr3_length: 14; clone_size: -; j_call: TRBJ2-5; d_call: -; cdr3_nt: TGTGCCAGCTCACCCCAGATGAGAAGGGAGACCCAGTACTTC; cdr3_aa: CASSPQMRRETQYF
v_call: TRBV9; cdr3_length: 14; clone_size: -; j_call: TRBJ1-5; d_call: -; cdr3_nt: TGTGCCAGCAGCCCCACGGACAGCAATCAGCCCCAGCATTTT; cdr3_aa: CASSPTDSNQPQHF
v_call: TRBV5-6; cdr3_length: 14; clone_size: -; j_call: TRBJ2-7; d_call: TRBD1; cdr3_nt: TGTGCCAGCAGCAGCCGGGACAGGGGCTACGAGCAGTACTTC; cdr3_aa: CASSSRDRGYEQYF
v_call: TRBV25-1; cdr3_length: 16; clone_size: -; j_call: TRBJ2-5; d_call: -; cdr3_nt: TGTGCCAGCAGCAGGGATACGGCGAGGACTCAAGAGACCCAGTACTTC; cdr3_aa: CASSRDTARTQETQYF
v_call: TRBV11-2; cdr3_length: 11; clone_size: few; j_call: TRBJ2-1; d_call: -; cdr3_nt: TGTGCCAGCAGCTTAATAGCTGAGCAGTTCTTC; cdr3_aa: CASSLIAEQFF
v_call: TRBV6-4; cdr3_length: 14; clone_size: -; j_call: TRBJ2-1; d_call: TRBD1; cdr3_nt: TGTGCCAGCACCCGGACAGGGCTCTACAATGAGCAGTTCTTC; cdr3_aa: CASTRTGLYNEQFF
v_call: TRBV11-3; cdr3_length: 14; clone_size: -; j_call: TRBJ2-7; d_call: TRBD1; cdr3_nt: TGTGCCAGCAGCCCAGGGACAGGGGACCACGAGCAGTACTTC; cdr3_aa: CASSPGTGDHEQYF
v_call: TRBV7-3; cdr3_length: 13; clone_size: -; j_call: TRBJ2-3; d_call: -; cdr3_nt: TGTGCCAGCAGCCCCGGCTACCCAGATACGCAGTATTTT; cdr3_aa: CASSPGYPDTQYF
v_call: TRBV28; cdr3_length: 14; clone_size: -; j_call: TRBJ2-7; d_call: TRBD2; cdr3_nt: TGTGCCAGCAGTTTAATCGGGAGGGCTTACGAGCAGTACTTC; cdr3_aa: CASSLIGRAYEQYF
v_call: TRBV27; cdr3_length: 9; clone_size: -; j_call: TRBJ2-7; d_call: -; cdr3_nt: TGTGCCAGAGTCTACGAGCAGTACTTC; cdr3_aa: CARVYEQYF
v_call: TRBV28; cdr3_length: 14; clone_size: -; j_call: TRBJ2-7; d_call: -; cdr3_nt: TGTGCCAGCAGTTTCAACCCGCCCCAGGCGAACCTCTACTTC; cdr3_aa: CASSFNPPQANLYF
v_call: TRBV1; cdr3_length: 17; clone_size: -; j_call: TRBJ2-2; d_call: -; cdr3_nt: TGCACCAGCAGCCTTGTACGACAGGGGGAGGACACCGGGGAGCTGTTTTTT; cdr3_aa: CTSSLVRQGEDTGELFF
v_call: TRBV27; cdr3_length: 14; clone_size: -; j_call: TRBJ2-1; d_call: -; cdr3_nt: TGTGCCAGCAGGAACCGGGACTCTTACAATGAGCAGTTCTTC; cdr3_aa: CASRNRDSYNEQFF
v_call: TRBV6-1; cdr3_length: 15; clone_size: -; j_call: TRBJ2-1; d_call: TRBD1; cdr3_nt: TGTGCCAGCAGTACGGACAGGAGCTCCTACAATGAGCAGTTCTTC; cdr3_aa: CASSTDRSSYNEQFF
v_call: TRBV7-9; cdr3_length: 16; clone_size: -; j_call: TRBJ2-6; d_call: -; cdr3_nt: TGTGCCAGCAGCTTAGTCGCGGGTACTGGGGCCAACGTCCTGACTTTC; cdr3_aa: CASSLVAGTGANVLTF
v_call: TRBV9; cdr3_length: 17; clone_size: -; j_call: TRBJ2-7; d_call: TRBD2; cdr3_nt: TGTGCCAGCAGCGCATCCCCCGCGGGCGGGAGGGCGGTCGAGCAGTACTTC; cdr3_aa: CASSASPAGGRAVEQYF
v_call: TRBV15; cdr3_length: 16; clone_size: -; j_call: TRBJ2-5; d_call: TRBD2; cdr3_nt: TGTGCCACCAGCAGAGATTCGACTAGCGGGAGAGAGACCCAGTACTTC; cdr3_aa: CATSRDSTSGRETQYF
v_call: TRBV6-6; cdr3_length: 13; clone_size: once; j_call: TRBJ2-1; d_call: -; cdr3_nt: TGTGCCAGCGCCATGGGGGCCTACAATGAGCAGTTCTTC; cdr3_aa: CASAMGAYNEQFF
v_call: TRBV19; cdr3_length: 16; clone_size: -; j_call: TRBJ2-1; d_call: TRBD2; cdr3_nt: TGTGCCAGTAGTGGACTAGGGAGGAGCTCCTACAATGAGCAGTTCTTC; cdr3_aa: CASSGLGRSSYNEQFF
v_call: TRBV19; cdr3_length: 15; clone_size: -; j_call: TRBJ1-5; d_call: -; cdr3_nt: TGTGCCAGTACCGAACTCGCCAGGGACAATCAGCCCCAGCATTTT; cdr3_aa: CASTELARDNQPQHF
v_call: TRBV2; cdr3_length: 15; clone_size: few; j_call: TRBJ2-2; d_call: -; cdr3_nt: TGTGCCAGCATGCGGGACAGCATCGACCACGGGGAGCTGTTTTTT; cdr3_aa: CASMRDSIDHGELFF
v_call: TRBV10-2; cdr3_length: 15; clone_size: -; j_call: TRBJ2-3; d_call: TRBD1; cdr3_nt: TGCGCCACCCAAAAGCCGGGACAGGGTATTGATACGCAGTATTTT; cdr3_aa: CATQKPGQGIDTQYF
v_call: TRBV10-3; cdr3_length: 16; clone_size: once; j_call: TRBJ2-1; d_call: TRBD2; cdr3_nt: TGTGCCATCAGTGAGGTTTGGGGTAGCGGGGGCGATGAGCAGTTCTTC; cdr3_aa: CAISEVWGSGGDEQFF